This paragraph covers one T cell receptor beta chain sequence. Sequenced by immunoSEQ multiplex PCR; TCRdb stores in-frame clones only, minus some. The profile covers a few hundred thousand clones, with around 90% appearing a single time and approximately 1.6% taken by the ten largest. There are 14 residues in the CDR3. Germline V gives CDR1 SGHNT, CDR2 YYREEE (reference sequence). V gave up 2 bases and J gave up 7 bases, with 16 bases separating them. The data derive from a study of blood T cell repertoires in COVID-19. Study context: The origin of the acute and convalescent COVID-19 samples was the United States, Italy and Spain. PBMCs, B-cell-depleted T cells, or T cells were the source of the cDNA or gDNA that made up the material.

Sequencing was done on a sample of peripheral blood. The TCR sequence derives from a man aged 70 or older with acute or convalescent COVID-19. The chain carries TRBV5-4 and TRBJ2-7; TRBD2 is a possible D gene (6 bases). Here the CDR3 DNA reads TGTGCCAGCAGCTTACACGGTCTAGCGTCTGAGCAGTACTTC. It yields the protein CASSLHGLASEQYF.